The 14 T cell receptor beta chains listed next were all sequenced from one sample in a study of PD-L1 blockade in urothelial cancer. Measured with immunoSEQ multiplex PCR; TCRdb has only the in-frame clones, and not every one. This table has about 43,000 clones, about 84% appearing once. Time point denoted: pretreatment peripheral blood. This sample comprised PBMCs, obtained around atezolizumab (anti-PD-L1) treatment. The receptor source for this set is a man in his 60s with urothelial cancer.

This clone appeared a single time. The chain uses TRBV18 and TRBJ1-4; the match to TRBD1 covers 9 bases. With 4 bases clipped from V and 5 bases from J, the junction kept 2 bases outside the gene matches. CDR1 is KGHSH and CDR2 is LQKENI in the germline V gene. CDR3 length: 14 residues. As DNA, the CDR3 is TGTGCCAGCTCACTCGGACAGGGGAATGAAAAACTGTTTTTT. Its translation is CASSLGQGNEKLFF.

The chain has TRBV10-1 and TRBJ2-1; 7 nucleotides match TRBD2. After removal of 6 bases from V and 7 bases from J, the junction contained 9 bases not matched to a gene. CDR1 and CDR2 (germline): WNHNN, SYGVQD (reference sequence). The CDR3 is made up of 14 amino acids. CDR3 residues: CASRPSGSQNEQFF. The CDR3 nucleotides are TGCGCCAGCAGGCCTAGCGGTTCCCAGAATGAGCAGTTCTTC.

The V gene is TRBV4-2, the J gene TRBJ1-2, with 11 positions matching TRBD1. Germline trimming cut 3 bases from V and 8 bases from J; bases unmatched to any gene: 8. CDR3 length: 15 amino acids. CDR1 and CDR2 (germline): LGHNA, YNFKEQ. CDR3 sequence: CASSQAGQGEEGYTF. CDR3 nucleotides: TGTGCCAGCAGCCAGGCGGGACAGGGGGAAGAAGGCTACACCTTC.

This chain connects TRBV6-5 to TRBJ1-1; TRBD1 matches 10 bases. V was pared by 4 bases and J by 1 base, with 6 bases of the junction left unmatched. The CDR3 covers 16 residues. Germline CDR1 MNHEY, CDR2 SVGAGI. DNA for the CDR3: TGTGCCAGCAGTTCCGGGTGGGACAGGGGGAACACTGAAGCTTTCTTT. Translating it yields CASSSGWDRGNTEAFF.

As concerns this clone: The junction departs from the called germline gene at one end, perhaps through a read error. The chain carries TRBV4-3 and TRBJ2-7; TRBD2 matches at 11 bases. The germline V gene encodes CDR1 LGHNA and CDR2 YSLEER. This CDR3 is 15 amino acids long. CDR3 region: CASSQSFGLAGAPVF. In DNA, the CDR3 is TGCGCCAGCAGCCAGAGCTTCGGACTAGCGGGCGCTCCGGTGTTC.

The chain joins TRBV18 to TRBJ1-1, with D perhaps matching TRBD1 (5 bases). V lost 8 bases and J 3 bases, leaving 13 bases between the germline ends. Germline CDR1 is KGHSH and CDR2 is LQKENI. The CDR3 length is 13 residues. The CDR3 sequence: CASISIQDTEAFF. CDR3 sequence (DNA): TGTGCCAGCATCAGCATACAGGACACTGAAGCTTTCTTT.

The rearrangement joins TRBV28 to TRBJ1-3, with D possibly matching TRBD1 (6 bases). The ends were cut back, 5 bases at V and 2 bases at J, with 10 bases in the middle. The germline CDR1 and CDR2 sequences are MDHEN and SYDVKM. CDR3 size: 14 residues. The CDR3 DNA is TGTGCCAGCAGTCCCGGGACAACTGGAAACACCATATATTTT. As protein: CASSPGTTGNTIYF.

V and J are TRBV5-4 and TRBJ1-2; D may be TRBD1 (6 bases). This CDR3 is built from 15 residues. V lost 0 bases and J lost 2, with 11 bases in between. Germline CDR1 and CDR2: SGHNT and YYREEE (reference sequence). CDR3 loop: CASSLEQGRNYGYTF. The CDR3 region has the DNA TGTGCCAGCAGCTTGGAACAGGGTAGAAACTATGGCTACACCTTC.

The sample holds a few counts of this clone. The CDR3 spells CASGEVVTGELFF. The CDR3 nucleotides read TGTGCCAGCGGAGAGGTAGTTACCGGGGAGCTGTTTTTT. The chain couples TRBV2 to TRBJ2-2; no firm D call. Trimming removed 8 bases from V and 5 bases from J, with 12 bases in between. The CDR3 length is 13 residues. The germline CDR1 and CDR2 sequences are SNHLY and FYNNEI.

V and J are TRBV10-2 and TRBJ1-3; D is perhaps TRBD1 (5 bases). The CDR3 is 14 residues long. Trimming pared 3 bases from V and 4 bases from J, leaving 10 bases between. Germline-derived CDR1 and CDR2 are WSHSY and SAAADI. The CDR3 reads CASSDGTAGNTIYF. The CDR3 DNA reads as TGCGCCAGCAGTGACGGGACTGCCGGAAACACCATATATTTT.

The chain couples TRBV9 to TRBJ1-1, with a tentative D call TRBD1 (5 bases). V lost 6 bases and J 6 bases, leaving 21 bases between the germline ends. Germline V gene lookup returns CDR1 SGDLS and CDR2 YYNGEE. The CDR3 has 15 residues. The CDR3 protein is CASTTGTGGIAEAFF. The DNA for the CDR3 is TGTGCCAGCACCACCGGGACGGGAGGGATCGCTGAAGCTTTCTTT.

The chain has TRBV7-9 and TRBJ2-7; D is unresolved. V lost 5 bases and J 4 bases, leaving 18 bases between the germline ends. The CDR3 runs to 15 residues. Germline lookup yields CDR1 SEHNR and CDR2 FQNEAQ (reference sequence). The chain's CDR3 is CASSGDFSASYEQYF. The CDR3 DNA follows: TGTGCCAGCAGCGGAGACTTTTCGGCCTCTTACGAGCAGTACTTC.

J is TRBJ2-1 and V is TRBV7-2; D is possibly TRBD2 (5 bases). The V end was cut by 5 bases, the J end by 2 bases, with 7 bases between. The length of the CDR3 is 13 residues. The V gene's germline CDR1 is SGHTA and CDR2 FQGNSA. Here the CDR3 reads CASSPGTYNEQFF. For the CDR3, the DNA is TGTGCCAGCAGCCCCGGGACCTACAATGAGCAGTTCTTC.

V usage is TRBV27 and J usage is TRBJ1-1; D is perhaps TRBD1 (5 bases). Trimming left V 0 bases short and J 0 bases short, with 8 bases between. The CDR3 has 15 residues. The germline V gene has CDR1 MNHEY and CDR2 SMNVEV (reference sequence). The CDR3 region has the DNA TGTGCCAGCAGTTTATCGCAGGGTTTGAACACTGAAGCTTTCTTT. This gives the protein CASSLSQGLNTEAFF.